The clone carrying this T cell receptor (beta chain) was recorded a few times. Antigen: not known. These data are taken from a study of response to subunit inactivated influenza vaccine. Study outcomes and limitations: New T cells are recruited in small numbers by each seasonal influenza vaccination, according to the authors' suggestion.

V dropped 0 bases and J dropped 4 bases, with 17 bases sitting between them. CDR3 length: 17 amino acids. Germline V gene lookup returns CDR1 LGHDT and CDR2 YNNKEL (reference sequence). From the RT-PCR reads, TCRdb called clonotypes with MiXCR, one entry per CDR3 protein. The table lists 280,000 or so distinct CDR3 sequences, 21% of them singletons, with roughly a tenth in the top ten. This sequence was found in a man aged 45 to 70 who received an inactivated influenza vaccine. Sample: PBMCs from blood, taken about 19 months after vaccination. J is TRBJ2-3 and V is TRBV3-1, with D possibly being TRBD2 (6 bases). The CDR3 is CASSQEGERATADTQYF. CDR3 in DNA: TGTGCCAGCAGCCAAGAGGGGGAGCGGGCTACCGCAGATACGCAGTATTTT.